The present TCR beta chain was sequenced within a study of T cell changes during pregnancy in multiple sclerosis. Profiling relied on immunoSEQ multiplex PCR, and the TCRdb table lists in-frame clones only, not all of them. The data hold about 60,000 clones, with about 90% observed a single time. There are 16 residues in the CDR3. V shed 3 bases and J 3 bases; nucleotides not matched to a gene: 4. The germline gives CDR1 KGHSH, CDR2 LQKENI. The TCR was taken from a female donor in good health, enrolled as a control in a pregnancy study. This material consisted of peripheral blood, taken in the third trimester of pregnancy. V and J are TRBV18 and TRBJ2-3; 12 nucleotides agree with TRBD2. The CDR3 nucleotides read TGTGCCAGCTCACCCCTAGCGGGGGGGGCGACAGATACGCAGTATTTT. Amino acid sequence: CASSPLAGGATDTQYF.